The rows below give T cell receptor beta chains drawn from one sample of a study of CD8 T cells in Susac syndrome. TCRdb reprocessed the immunoSEQ multiplex PCR reads via MiXCR and lists one record per CDR3 protein. The table includes 100,000 to 150,000 distinct CDR3 sequences, roughly 93% detected once. The sequenced sample was CD8+ T cells from PBMCs. Receptor source: a human donor with multiple sclerosis. Both conserved end residues are part of each CDR3. A D gene is named only where the DNA matches it firmly. Size is omitted from some rows. Given values are once, few, many or a class for expanded clones.

j_gene,v_gene,abundance,d_gene,CDR3aa,CDR3nt
TRBJ1-5,TRBV5-1,once,TRBD1,CASSWCGTGTSNQPQHF,TGCGCCAGCAGCTGGTGCGGGACAGGAACGAGCAATCAGCCCCAGCATTTT
TRBJ1-2,TRBV2,-,-,CASRGPRPVIVGYTF,TGTGCCAGCAGGGGACCCAGACCGGTGATCGTTGGCTACACCTTC
TRBJ2-7,TRBV28,-,-,CASRAGPHEQYF,TGTGCCAGCCGGGCAGGGCCCCACGAGCAGTACTTC
TRBJ2-7,TRBV24-1,-,TRBD2,CATSDSRTSGGAVDEQYF,TGTGCCACCAGTGATTCCCGTACTAGCGGGGGGGCCGTTGATGAGCAGTACTTC
TRBJ1-1,TRBV7-9,-,-,CASSPGGDIWDQNTEAFF,TGTGCCAGCAGCCCGGGGGGGGACATTTGGGACCAGAACACTGAAGCTTTCTTT
TRBJ2-1,TRBV7-9,-,-,CASSLSLGDNEQFF,TGTGCCAGCAGCTTAAGTTTAGGGGACAATGAGCAGTTCTTC
TRBJ1-1,TRBV15,-,-,CATSTSGDLNTEAFF,TGTGCCACCAGCACTTCAGGGGATCTGAACACTGAAGCTTTCTTT
TRBJ1-1,TRBV7-2,-,-,CASSQKDVNTEAFF,TGTGCCAGCAGCCAAAAAGACGTGAACACTGAAGCTTTCTTT
TRBJ2-2,TRBV9,-,TRBD2,CASSAALGLAGTGELFF,TGTGCCAGCAGCGCCGCCCTAGGACTAGCGGGAACCGGGGAGCTGTTTTTT
TRBJ1-4,TRBV20-1,-,TRBD1,CSARDQETGGEKLFF,TGCAGTGCTAGAGATCAGGAAACAGGGGGAGAAAAACTGTTTTTT
TRBJ1-1,TRBV7-9,-,-,CASSPRYFKAFF,TGTGCCAGCAGCCCCCGGTATTTCAAAGCTTTCTTT
TRBJ2-5,TRBV20-1,-,TRBD1,CSARDRPGQSPLQETQYF,TGCAGTGCTAGAGATCGGCCGGGACAGTCTCCGCTCCAAGAGACCCAGTACTTC
TRBJ1-2,TRBV7-9,-,-,CASSLDPRSPGMGYTF,TGTGCCAGCAGCTTAGACCCGAGGAGCCCTGGTATGGGCTACACCTTC
TRBJ2-3,TRBV2,-,TRBD2,CASIGGGAAQYF,TGTGCCAGCATCGGGGGGGGCGCGGCCCAGTATTTT
TRBJ1-1,TRBV12-5,-,-,CASGSPPGGNEAFF,TGTGCTAGTGGTTCCCCACCGGGGGGGAATGAAGCTTTCTTT
TRBJ2-6,TRBV6-4,-,-,CASSDSGGANVLTF,TGTGCCAGCAGTGACTCGGGAGGGGCCAACGTCCTGACTTTC
TRBJ2-2,TRBV4-2,-,-,CASSHRIAPGELFF,TGTGCCAGCAGCCACCGTATCGCTCCCGGGGAGCTGTTTTTT
TRBJ2-5,TRBV7-9,-,-,CASSLTRARPGETQYF,TGTGCCAGCAGCTTAACGCGAGCGCGACCCGGTGAGACCCAGTACTTC
TRBJ2-3,TRBV4-1,-,-,CASSQVRGPASTDTQYF,TGCGCCAGCAGCCAGGTCCGCGGCCCTGCTAGCACAGATACGCAGTATTTT
TRBJ2-7,TRBV7-9,-,-,CASSPVGKNYEQYF,TGTGCCAGCAGCCCAGTGGGCAAAAATTACGAGCAGTACTTC
TRBJ1-5,TRBV27,-,TRBD1,CASSLFATGEQGHSNQPQHF,TGTGCCAGCAGTTTGTTCGCTACGGGCGAACAGGGGCATAGCAATCAGCCCCAGCATTTT
TRBJ1-2,TRBV12-3/TRBV12-4,-,-,CASSLGVVYGYTF,TGTGCCAGCAGTTTAGGAGTCGTTTATGGCTACACCTTC
TRBJ2-2,TRBV7-8,-,TRBD2,CASSLSSGAANTGELFF,TGTGCCAGCAGCTTATCTAGCGGGGCTGCGAACACCGGGGAGCTGTTTTTT
TRBJ1-4,TRBV25-1,-,-,CASQRLGWQGEKLFF,TGTGCCAGCCAGAGGTTAGGTTGGCAGGGGGAAAAACTGTTTTTT
TRBJ2-1,TRBV5-6,-,TRBD2,CASSLWTGGNYNEQFF,TGTGCCAGCAGCTTGTGGACCGGGGGGAACTACAATGAGCAGTTCTTC
TRBJ1-3,TRBV2,-,TRBD1,CASKIREYGDRGPGNTIYF,TGTGCCAGCAAAATTCGGGAGTACGGGGACAGGGGGCCTGGAAACACCATATATTTT
TRBJ2-1,TRBV9,-,TRBD2,CASSVRLAGSGNEQFF,TGTGCCAGCAGCGTCCGACTAGCGGGCTCAGGCAATGAGCAGTTCTTC
TRBJ2-7,TRBV4-2,once,-,CASSQDPTEQYF,TGTGCCAGCAGCCAAGACCCAACCGAGCAGTACTTC
TRBJ1-1,TRBV6-2/TRBV6-3,-,TRBD1,CASTRDRTNTEAFF,TGTGCCAGCACCAGGGACAGGACGAACACTGAAGCTTTCTTT
TRBJ2-1,TRBV5-1,once,-,CASSILTGEQFF,TGCGCCAGCAGCATTCTGACGGGTGAGCAGTTCTTC
TRBJ2-2,TRBV5-6,few,-,CASSFAGELFF,TGTGCCAGCAGCTTTGCCGGGGAGCTGTTTTTT
TRBJ2-1,TRBV9,-,TRBD2,CASSVGARTSGHNRNNEQFF,TGTGCCAGCAGCGTAGGCGCGCGGACTAGCGGACACAACAGGAACAATGAGCAGTTCTTC
TRBJ2-5,TRBV2,-,TRBD1,CASRVDRAETQYF,TGTGCCAGCAGGGTAGACAGGGCAGAGACCCAGTACTTC
TRBJ2-7,TRBV5-1,-,-,CASSLGYEQHF,TGCGCCAGCAGTTTGGGCTACGAGCAGCACTTC
TRBJ2-1,TRBV4-1,-,-,CASSHLLANEQFF,TGCGCCAGCAGCCACCTACTGGCCAATGAGCAGTTCTTC
TRBJ2-1,TRBV6-6,-,-,CASSYPQGREQFF,TGTGCCAGCAGTTACCCGCAGGGCCGGGAGCAGTTCTTC
TRBJ2-7,TRBV29-1,few,TRBD1,CSVEGVGQSYEQYF,TGCAGCGTTGAAGGTGTGGGACAGAGCTACGAGCAGTACTTC